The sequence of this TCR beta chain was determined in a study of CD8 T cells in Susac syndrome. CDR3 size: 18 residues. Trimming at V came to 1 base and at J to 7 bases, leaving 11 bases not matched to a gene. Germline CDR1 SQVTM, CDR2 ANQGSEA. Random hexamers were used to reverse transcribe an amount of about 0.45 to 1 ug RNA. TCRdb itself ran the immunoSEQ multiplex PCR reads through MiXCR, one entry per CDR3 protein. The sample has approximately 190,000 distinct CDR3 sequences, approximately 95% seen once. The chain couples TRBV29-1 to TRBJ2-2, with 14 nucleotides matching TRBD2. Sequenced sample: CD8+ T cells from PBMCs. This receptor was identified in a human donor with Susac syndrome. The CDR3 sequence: CSVEVGGTSGRIFGELFF. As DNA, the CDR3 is TGCAGCGTTGAAGTAGGGGGGACTAGCGGGAGAATATTCGGGGAGCTGTTTTTT.